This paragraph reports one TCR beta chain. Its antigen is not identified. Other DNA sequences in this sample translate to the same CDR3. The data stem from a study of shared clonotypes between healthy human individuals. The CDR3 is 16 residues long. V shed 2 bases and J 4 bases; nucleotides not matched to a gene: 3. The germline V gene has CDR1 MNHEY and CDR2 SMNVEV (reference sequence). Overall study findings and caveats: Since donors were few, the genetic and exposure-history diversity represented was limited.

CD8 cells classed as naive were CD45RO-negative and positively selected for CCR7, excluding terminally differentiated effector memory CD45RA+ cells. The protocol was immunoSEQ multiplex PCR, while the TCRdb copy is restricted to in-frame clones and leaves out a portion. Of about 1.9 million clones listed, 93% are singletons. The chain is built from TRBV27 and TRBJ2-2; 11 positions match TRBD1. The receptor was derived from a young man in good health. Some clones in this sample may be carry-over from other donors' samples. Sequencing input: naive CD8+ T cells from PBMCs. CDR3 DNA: TGTGCCAGCAGTTTAGGACAGGGGGCCGGCACCGGGGAGCTGTTTTTT. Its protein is CASSLGQGAGTGELFF.